The next 23 T cell receptor beta chains were all read from a single sample in a study of shared clonotypes between healthy human individuals. The method was immunoSEQ multiplex PCR; TCRdb's version includes in-frame clones alone and lacks a portion of them. This sample has under 2,500,000 clones; 90% to 97% occur once, and the top ten carry over 0.1%. Sequenced: naive CD4+ T cells sorted from blood. This sample's subset: CD45RA+ positively selected. The receptors here all came from a man between 18 and 29 years old in good health.

Remarks on this clone: This sample includes further DNA sequences coding for the same CDR3. The chain links TRBV11-2 to TRBJ1-5; possibly TRBD1 for D (5 bases). Per the germline V gene, CDR1 is SGHAT and CDR2 is FQNNGV. V lost 3 bases and J 3 bases, leaving 6 bases between the germline ends. The CDR3 contains 13 residues. CDR3 nucleotide sequence: TGTGCCAGCAGCTTGGGGACCAATCAGCCCCAGCATTTT. Residues: CASSLGTNQPQHF.

The rearrangement uses TRBV6-1 and TRBJ1-6; 11 nucleotides line up with TRBD1. CDR3 size: 17 residues. V gave up 1 base and J gave up 6 bases; unmatched junction bases: 5. CDR1 and CDR2 from the germline V gene are MNHNS and SASEGT. CDR3 protein: CASSEGWGTGGNSPLHF. The DNA of the CDR3 is TGTGCCAGCAGTGAAGGCTGGGGGACAGGGGGTAATTCACCCCTCCACTTT.

The chain employs TRBV29-1 and TRBJ1-1; 8 bases are shared with TRBD1. The trim removed 3 bases at V and 0 bases at J, leaving 24 bases unmatched. CDR1 SQVTM and CDR2 ANQGSEA come from the germline V gene. This CDR3 has 21 amino acids. CDR3 in amino acids: CSVDLNRGQGGPRGVNTEAFF. CDR3 sequence (DNA): TGCAGCGTTGACCTAAACCGAGGACAGGGAGGCCCGAGGGGGGTGAACACTGAAGCTTTCTTT.

The genes are TRBV5-4 and TRBJ2-1; 7 bases map to TRBD1. The germline CDR1 and CDR2 sequences are SGHNT and YYREEE (reference sequence). V was clipped by 4 bases and J by 0 bases; unmatched bases: 13. This CDR3 is built from 18 residues. Here the CDR3 reads CASSTVGRDRTSYNEQFF. Here the CDR3 DNA reads TGTGCCAGCAGCACTGTGGGAAGGGACAGAACCTCCTACAATGAGCAGTTCTTC.

This clone was seen a single time. This chain joins TRBV7-8 and TRBJ2-6, with no clear D. CDR1 is SGHVS and CDR2 is FQNEAQ in the germline V gene. The V end lost 6 bases, the J end lost 2 bases, and 8 bases lay between the germline ends. CDR3 length equals 14 residues. In DNA form, the CDR3 reads TGTGCCAGCAGAACGGACGCTGGGGCCAACGTCCTGACTTTC. This codes for CASRTDAGANVLTF.

V usage is TRBV6-5 and J usage is TRBJ1-1; D gene uncertain. Germline-derived CDR1 and CDR2 are MNHEY and SVGAGI. Trimming pared 2 bases from V and 0 bases from J, leaving 13 bases between. There are 16 residues in the CDR3. The CDR3 sequence: CASSYDPSPMNTEAFF. CDR3 bases: TGTGCCAGCAGTTACGACCCCTCACCTATGAACACTGAAGCTTTCTTT.

This clone occurred once. Written as DNA, the CDR3 is TGTGCCTCCGTCAAGGGTAAAACCTATAATTCACCCCTCCACTTT. Its protein product is CASVKGKTYNSPLHF. V gene TRBV30 combines with J gene TRBJ1-6; D ambiguous. The germline V gene encodes CDR1 GTSNPN and CDR2 SVGIG (reference sequence). The CDR3 consists of 15 residues. V was shortened by 7 bases and J by 2 bases, with 15 bases between the two germline ends.

This rearrangement joins TRBV7-2 to TRBJ1-4, with no clear D. The V and J ends lost 5 bases and 4 bases respectively, with 14 bases between them. Germline V lookup: CDR1 SGHTA, CDR2 FQGNSA. This CDR3 spans 15 amino acids. The CDR3 coding sequence is TGTGCCAGCAGCAACAGCGTGCGGGTTAATGAAAAACTGTTTTTT. Protein product: CASSNSVRVNEKLFF.

The chain joins TRBV5-6 to TRBJ2-7, with TRBD1 identical over 8 bases. Trimming at V came to 2 bases and at J to 3 bases, leaving 13 bases not matched to a gene. Per germline, CDR1 SGHDT and CDR2 YYEEEE. There are 17 residues in the CDR3. The CDR3 coding sequence is TGTGCCAGCAGCTTAGGACCCGGACAGGGCACCTTCTACGAGCAGTACTTC. Its translation is CASSLGPGQGTFYEQYF.

The CDR3 DNA follows: TGCGCCAGCAGTTCTAGCGGCGGGTACACCGGGGAGCTGTTTTTT. Amino acid sequence: CASSSSGGYTGELFF. The chain is built from TRBV5-1 and TRBJ2-2; 7 bases are shared with TRBD2. The CDR3 consists of 15 residues. Trimming took 5 bases from V and 3 from J; bases not matched to a gene: 7. CDR1 and CDR2 (germline): SGHRS, YFSETQ.

This chain joins TRBV6-5 and TRBJ2-2; D ambiguous. This CDR3 has 14 amino acids. V lost 2 bases and J lost 5, with 9 bases in between. Germline V CDR1 and CDR2: MNHEY, SVGAGI. The DNA of the CDR3 is TGTGCCAGCAGTTACGTCTTGGGAACCGGGGAGCTGTTTTTT. It encodes CASSYVLGTGELFF.

The chain employs TRBV18 and TRBJ2-7, with 8 bases lining up with TRBD1. The V gene's germline CDR1 is KGHSH and CDR2 LQKENI. Losses at the gene ends were 3 bases for V and 5 bases for J; bases not matched to a gene: 6. The CDR3 totals 14 residues. DNA of the CDR3: TGTGCCAGCTCACCCGACAGGGGTCGAAACGAGCAGTACTTC. Its translation is CASSPDRGRNEQYF.

This clone was seen only once. V usage is TRBV6-6 and J usage is TRBJ1-6; D remains unclear. CDR3 size: 14 residues. Deletions cut 7 bases from V and 1 base from J, with 8 bases between. Germline V gives CDR1 MNHNY, CDR2 SVGAGI (reference sequence). The CDR3 DNA sequence: TGTGCCAGCACAGACGGGTCCTATAATTCACCCCTCCACTTT. This gives the protein CASTDGSYNSPLHF.

The V call is TRBV7-2, the J call TRBJ1-5; a weak D match, TRBD1 (5 bases). Germline assignment: CDR1 SGHTA and CDR2 FQGNSA. Trimming cost V 1 base and J 3 bases, with 10 bases left between them. The CDR3 runs 15 residues. The CDR3 protein is CASSLGGGNNQPQHF. CDR3 coding DNA: TGTGCCAGCAGCTTAGGTGGGGGTAACAATCAGCCCCAGCATTTT.

The genes are TRBV6-6 and TRBJ2-7; D remains ambiguous. The germline V and J ends were trimmed by 0 bases and 4 bases, with 10 bases remaining between them. The CDR3 runs 14 residues. Germline CDR1 is MNHNY and CDR2 is SVGAGI (reference sequence). The CDR3 loop reads CASSYSILGYEQYF. CDR3 nucleotide sequence: TGTGCCAGCAGTTACTCGATTTTGGGGTACGAGCAGTACTTC.

Of note for this clone: One end of the junction is discordant with germline, which a read error may explain. J is TRBJ2-7 and V is TRBV28; the match to TRBD1 covers 9 bases. In germline, CDR1 is MDHEN, CDR2 SYDVKM. The CDR3 is 12 amino acids. The CDR3 loop reads CASSTQTGTGSF. CDR3 bases: TGTGCCAGCAGTACCCAAACCGGGACAGGGTCGTTC.

This clone occurred once. At the DNA level, this CDR3 is encoded by other sequences in the same sample as well. The J gene is TRBJ2-5, the V gene TRBV7-2; D is undetermined. With 3 bases removed from V and 5 bases from J, the gap between germline ends came to 4 bases. The germline V gene has CDR1 SGHTA and CDR2 FQGNSA. The CDR3 totals 11 residues. CDR3 in amino acids: CASSFSETQYF. As DNA, the CDR3 is TGTGCCAGCAGCTTTTCGGAGACCCAGTACTTC.

This chain links TRBV11-2 with TRBJ2-6; D is undetermined. V gave up 3 bases and J gave up 4 bases, with 7 bases separating them. CDR3 length: 14 amino acids. Germline V lookup: CDR1 SGHAT, CDR2 FQNNGV. The CDR3 nucleotides read TGTGCCAGCAGCTTCGGGCCCGGGGCCAACGTCCTGACTTTC. It specifies CASSFGPGANVLTF.

The V and J genes are TRBV18 and TRBJ2-7, with D tentatively TRBD1 (6 bases). CDR1 KGHSH and CDR2 LQKENI come from the germline V gene. The CDR3 covers 16 residues. The germline V and J ends were trimmed by 0 bases and 2 bases, with 14 bases remaining between them. The DNA for the CDR3 is TGTGCCAGCTCACCACCGATCCAGGGGTGGACCTACGAGCAGTACTTC. Amino acid sequence: CASSPPIQGWTYEQYF.

The rearrangement joins TRBV28 to TRBJ2-2, with TRBD2 matching 7 bases. Trimming took 8 bases from V and 8 from J; bases not matched to a gene: 14. The V gene's germline CDR1 is MDHEN and CDR2 SYDVKM. The CDR3 is 15 residues long. The CDR3 is CASRLGREYQGELFF. DNA of the CDR3: TGTGCCAGCCGCTTAGGGCGGGAGTATCAAGGGGAGCTGTTTTTT.

The J gene is TRBJ2-5, the V gene TRBV7-3; D is unresolved. This CDR3 spans 13 amino acids. V was clipped by 2 bases and J by 5 bases, with 9 bases between them. Germline V gene lookup returns CDR1 SGHTA and CDR2 FQGTGA. The CDR3 here is CASSLAHSETQYF. The CDR3 DNA is TGTGCCAGCAGCTTAGCCCATAGTGAGACCCAGTACTTC.

This clone was counted a single time. The rearrangement joins TRBV9 to TRBJ2-3; no firm D call. Germline values: CDR1 SGDLS, CDR2 YYNGEE. This CDR3 has 16 amino acids. With 4 bases removed from V and 0 bases from J, the gap between germline ends came to 15 bases. CDR3 sequence: CASSPQWATSTDTQYF. The CDR3 region has the DNA TGTGCCAGCAGCCCGCAGTGGGCGACTAGCACAGATACGCAGTATTTT.

The V call is TRBV5-1, the J call TRBJ1-1; possible D gene TRBD1, 6 bases. V was pared by 0 bases and J by 1 base, with 10 bases between. Germline V gene lookup returns CDR1 SGHRS and CDR2 YFSETQ. The CDR3 is 15 amino acids. CDR3 sequence (DNA): TGCGCCAGCAGCTTGGAGTCACAGGGGAACACTGAAGCTTTCTTT. This codes for CASSLESQGNTEAFF.